This TCR beta chain was observed in a study of T-cell reconstitution after alpha-beta-depleted transplantation in children (dated by TCRdb to the mid-2010s). Some background on the complete study: Using TCR repertoire profiling, the study followed T-cell immune reconstitution in a quantitative way in children after TCRalphabeta/CD19-depleted allogeneic hematopoietic cell transplantation. Findings and caveats that apply to the study as a whole: In some patients, high TCRbeta diversity at day 60 was attributed to recipient T cells and intrathymic progenitors that had survived conditioning. The frequencies of hyperexpanded clones fell over the following months, and after one year, T-cell counts and TCRbeta diversity were mostly attributed to newly produced T cells. About two months after transplant, the apparently early recovery of alphabetaT-cell counts reportedly depended on just several hundred clones that had expanded rapidly and came from non-depleted graft cells.

A few counts support this clonotype. Its antigen is still unknown. One base away there is no much larger clone; base qualities are not given. V is clipped by 0 bases and J by 4 bases, and the sequence between their germline boundaries is 14 bases long. CDR1 and CDR2 are drawn from the germline V gene: SGHRS, YFSETQ. There are 16 amino acids in the CDR3, from cysteine to phenylalanine inclusive. Left in the record is the CDR3 DNA by itself, 48 bases read in frame from the first base. In the paper's terms, the treatment or condition label means: allogeneic hematopoietic cell transplantation with graft depleted of TCRalphabeta T cells and CD19 B cells. The transplant recipients were children given TCRalphabeta/CD19-depleted allogeneic hematopoietic cell grafts. The library was made by PCR. The sequencer was an Illumina HiSeq 2500. Molecular barcoding was employed in the preparation of TCR libraries, with unique molecular identifiers being used to normalize TCRbeta repertoire quantification. TCRdb reran the public reads through fastp at Q25 and MiXCR, keeping productive beta chains. Duplicate CDR3 protein sequences are folded into a single record with the most common DNA and genes. The sample profile shows some 350,000 distinct CDR3 sequences; roughly 15% of them were found once. The top ten constitute about 41% of the sample.

The chain is encoded by TRBV5-1 joined to TRBJ2-1; TRBD1 might be the D gene, on 5 matching bases. Material: PBMCs, mostly from graft donor cells, obtained 360 days after TCRalphabeta/CD19-depleted stem cell transplant. The clonotype comes from a male patient aged 2 to 10 who had a stem cell transplant for acute lymphoblastic leukemia, so the T cells may come from the graft donor. CDR3 reads: CASSLGGLHHYNEQFF. The DNA is TGCGCCAGCAGCTTGGGGGGCCTCCACCATTACAATGAGCAGTTCTTC.